Presented here are 25 T cell receptor beta chains from one specimen sequenced in a study of blood T cells in healthy people across ages. A second 7 to 11 cycle PCR used barcoded and J-beta primers. TCRdb reprocessed the 5' RACE reads with MiXCR, giving one entry per CDR3 protein. The table lists 870,000 or so distinct CDR3 sequences, about 30% of them singletons. Sequencing was done on a sample of blood. Every receptor here comes from a woman of 80 years or more in good health.

There are many counts of this clonotype. V usage is TRBV6-5 and J usage is TRBJ1-2, with TRBD1 as a possible D gene (6 bases). The CDR3 contains 13 residues. Looked up from germline, CDR1 is MNHEY and CDR2 is SVGAGI. The V gene lost 5 bases and the J gene lost 7 bases, with 14 bases spanning the gap. The CDR3 loop reads CASSRQDRVGYTF. The CDR3 region has the DNA TGTGCCAGCAGTCGACAGGATAGAGTTGGCTACACCTTC.

The chain is built from TRBV6-5 and TRBJ1-5; D uncertain. Looked up from germline, CDR1 is MNHEY and CDR2 is SVGAGI. The CDR3 is made up of 14 amino acids. The V end was cut by 0 bases, the J end by 7 bases, with 10 bases between. As DNA, the CDR3 is TGTGCCAGCAGTTACTCCGTAGGGCGGCAGCCCCAGCATTTT. Translated, it gives CASSYSVGRQPQHF.

This clonotype was observed many times. The chain couples TRBV7-2 to TRBJ2-3; TRBD2 might be the D (5 bases). V shed 5 bases and J shed 4 bases, with 13 bases lying between them. CDR1 and CDR2 (germline): SGHTA, FQGNSA. This CDR3 has 14 residues. The CDR3 bases are TGTGCCAGCAGCCCGGGGATGAGAGCAGATACGCAGTATTTT. Amino acid sequence: CASSPGMRADTQYF.

This clonotype showed up many times. Written as DNA, the CDR3 is TGTGCCAGCAGTTACTCCAACGGACAAGGGGTAGCCAAAAACATTCAGTACTTC. As protein: CASSYSNGQGVAKNIQYF. The rearrangement links TRBV6-5 to TRBJ2-4; tentative D call: TRBD1 (5 bases). The CDR3 totals 18 residues. Trimming took off 0 bases at V and 0 bases at J, with 15 bases between the two ends. Germline V gives CDR1 MNHEY, CDR2 SVGAGI.

Details on this clonotype: This clone may be a read error of a much larger clone one base away. The V gene is TRBV5-1, the J gene TRBJ2-5, with D possibly TRBD2 on 5 matching bases. The CDR3 has 14 amino acids. CDR1 is SGHRS and CDR2 is YFSETQ in the germline V gene. The CDR3, as DNA: TGCGCCAACAGCCAGCGAGGGATCCAAGAGACCCAGTACTTC. It yields the protein CANSQRGIQETQYF.

A note on this clonotype: A much larger clonotype is one base distant, so this may be a read error. The rearrangement links TRBV12-3 or TRBV12-4 to TRBJ2-7; D remains ambiguous. The V gene lost 6 bases and the J gene lost 3 bases, with 18 bases spanning the gap. This CDR3 region has 15 residues. CDR3 region: CASSRHPPGSYEQYF. Written as DNA, the CDR3 is TGTGCCAGCAGCCGACACCCACCCGGTAGCTACGAGCAGTACTTC.

In this sample, this clonotype turned up a few times. The chain couples TRBV19 to TRBJ2-4; TRBD2 matches 8 bases. Germline V lookup: CDR1 LNHDA, CDR2 SQIVND (reference sequence). The CDR3 consists of 15 residues. V gave up 4 bases and J gave up 3 bases; unmatched junction bases: 5. The CDR3 bases are TGTGCCAGTAGTAACGGGGGGGCTGTCAAAAACATTCAGTACTTC. It codes for CASSNGGAVKNIQYF.

Only a few counts were recorded for this clonotype. A much larger clone differs from this one at a single base, so this may be a read error. The gene calls are TRBV7-9 and TRBJ2-3; TRBD2 is a possible D gene (5 bases). Germline V CDR1 and CDR2: SEHNR, FQNEAQ (reference sequence). Deletions cut 2 bases from V and 2 bases from J, with 11 bases between. The CDR3 contains 15 residues. The CDR3 is CASSLLTEDTDTQYF. CDR3 coding DNA: TGTGCCAGCAGCTTACTGACGGAGGACACAGATACGCAGTATTTT.

Turning to this clonotype: This sequence may be a read error, since a much larger clone differs from it by one base. The gene calls are TRBV3-1 and TRBJ2-1, with D perhaps being TRBD1 or TRBD2 (5 bases each). The V gene lost 1 base and the J gene lost 13 bases, with 14 bases spanning the gap. Germline lookup yields CDR1 LGHDT and CDR2 YNNKEL (reference sequence). CDR3 length: 13 residues. CDR3 sequence reads: CASSQAGTETQFF. CDR3 nucleotide sequence: TGTGCCAGCAGCCAAGCAGGGACGGAGACCCAGTTCTTC.

This clonotype was observed a few times. This chain uses TRBV30 with TRBJ2-3; a possible D gene is TRBD1 (6 bases). CDR3 length: 15 residues. The ends were cut back, 2 bases at V and 2 bases at J, with 14 bases in the middle. Germline V lookup: CDR1 GTSNPN, CDR2 SVGIG (reference sequence). The CDR3 protein is CAWSTPGTITDTQYF. The CDR3 nucleotides are TGTGCCTGGAGTACCCCCGGGACAATCACAGATACGCAGTATTTT.

V and J are TRBV28 and TRBJ1-5; perhaps TRBD1 as D (5 bases). Germline-derived CDR1 and CDR2 are MDHEN and SYDVKM. The CDR3 is made up of 15 amino acids. V was trimmed by 3 bases and J by 3 bases, leaving 12 bases between them. Here the CDR3 reads CASSFVGVDNQPQHF. In nucleotides, the CDR3 is TGTGCCAGCAGTTTTGTAGGGGTGGACAATCAGCCCCAGCATTTT.

This clonotype was observed a handful of times. V is TRBV6-2 or TRBV6-3 and J is TRBJ2-3; 7 nucleotides match TRBD2. J was trimmed by 0 bases and V by 0 bases; bases with no gene match: 12. The CDR3 is made up of 19 amino acids. Germline V lookup: CDR1 MNHEY, CDR2 SVGEGT. This chain's CDR3 is CASSYSVGGGRLSTDTQYF. The CDR3 nucleotides are TGTGCCAGCAGTTACTCGGTCGGCGGGGGACGCCTTAGCACAGATACGCAGTATTTT.

Details on this clonotype: A junction end diverges from the germline sequence, so it may reflect a read error. The CDR3 DNA is TGTGCTAGCAGCTCTGGCAGGGGAGGTACCGGGGAGCTGTTTTTT. It is translated as CASSSGRGGTGELFF. The chain links TRBV7-7 to TRBJ2-2, with D perhaps given as TRBD1 or TRBD2 (6 bases each). The CDR3 contains 15 residues. Germline CDR1 is SSHAT and CDR2 is FNYEAQ (reference sequence).

The J gene is TRBJ2-2, the V gene TRBV7-2; D might be TRBD1 or TRBD2, each matching 6 bases. Germline CDR1 SGHTA, CDR2 FQGNSA. The CDR3 extends over 15 amino acids. The germline V and J ends were trimmed by 2 bases and 6 bases, with 13 bases remaining between them. As DNA, the CDR3 is TGTGCCAGCAGCTTACAACAGGGAGGAGCCGGGGAGCTGTTTTTT. It yields the protein CASSLQQGGAGELFF.

Regarding this clonotype: A read error is possible here, since a much larger clone lies one base away. J is TRBJ2-1 and V is TRBV4-1, with D maybe TRBD1 (6 bases). Germline V gene sequence: CDR1 MGHRA, CDR2 YSYEKL. This CDR3 has 16 residues. V lost 4 bases to trimming and J lost 2 bases, with 15 bases between them. The CDR3 here is CASSRDISSPYNEQFF. The CDR3 DNA sequence: TGCGCCAGCAGCCGGGACATTTCTAGCCCCTACAATGAGCAGTTCTTC.

On this clonotype: This sequence may be a read error, since a much larger clone differs from it by one base. The rearrangement joins TRBV10-1 to TRBJ2-5; tentatively, D is TRBD2 (6 bases). Germline V CDR1 and CDR2: WNHNN, SYGVQD (reference sequence). V was cut by 4 bases and J by 1 base, with 13 bases left in between. The CDR3 consists of 15 residues. The CDR3 DNA follows: TGCGCCAGCAGTGGGACTATGGGGCTCCAAGAGACCCAGTACTTC. Protein: CASSGTMGLQETQYF.

The CDR3 is CASSVDRGLGSYEQYF. CDR3 nucleotide sequence: TGTGCCAGCAGCGTAGACCGAGGGTTGGGGTCCTACGAGCAGTACTTC. V and J are TRBV9 and TRBJ2-7; D is possibly TRBD2 (5 bases). CDR3 length equals 16 residues. Germline V CDR1 and CDR2: SGDLS, YYNGEE. V was pared by 0 bases and J by 1 base, with 14 bases between. Drawing the rest from reference TRBV9 and TRBJ2-7, the complete variable domain is DSGVTQTPKHLITATGQRVTLRCSPRSGDLSVYWYQQSLDQGLQFLIQYYNGEERAKGNILERFSAQQFPDLHSELNLSSLELGDSALYFCASSVDRGLGSYEQYFGPGTRLTVT.

In the case of this clonotype: This may come from a read error, since a much larger clone is one base off. The rearrangement links TRBV6-2 or TRBV6-3 to TRBJ2-1; D perhaps matches TRBD1 (6 bases). The CDR3 is 16 residues long. V was trimmed by 6 bases and J by 6 bases, leaving 21 bases between them. Germline V gives CDR1 MNHEY, CDR2 SVGEGT. As DNA, the CDR3 is TGTGCCAGCAGAAAATCAGGACAGCGAGTTGCCAATGAGCAGTTCTTC. It is translated as CASRKSGQRVANEQFF.

J is TRBJ1-2 and V is TRBV2; D is perhaps TRBD1 (5 bases). The CDR3 has 13 residues. Trimming removed 3 bases from V and 6 bases from J, with 11 bases in between. Germline V gives CDR1 SNHLY, CDR2 FYNNEI. The CDR3 DNA reads as TGTGCCAGCAGTGATCTGGCAGGGAATGGCTACACCTTC. As protein: CASSDLAGNGYTF. Filled out from reference TRBV2 and TRBJ1-2, the complete variable domain reads EPEVTQTPSHQVTQMGQEVILRCVPISNHLYFYWYRQILGQKVEFLVSFYNNEISEKSEIFDDQFSVERPDGSNFTLKIRSTKLEDSAMYFCASSDLAGNGYTFGSGTRLTVV.

This clonotype was detected many times. The chain's CDR3 is CASSSTGTQKETQYF. CDR3 in DNA: TGTGCCAGCAGCTCAACCGGGACGCAAAAAGAGACCCAGTACTTC. The rearrangement uses TRBV7-9 and TRBJ2-5; possibly TRBD1 or TRBD2 for D (5 bases each). There are 15 residues in the CDR3. Trimming pared 4 bases from V and 3 bases from J, leaving 15 bases between. Germline-derived CDR1 and CDR2 are SEHNR and FQNEAQ (reference sequence).

This rearrangement joins TRBV7-2 to TRBJ2-2, with a weak D call TRBD1 (5 bases). V lost 3 bases to trimming and J lost 3 bases, with 14 bases between them. In germline, CDR1 is SGHTA, CDR2 FQGNSA. The CDR3 has 16 amino acids. The DNA of the CDR3 is TGTGCCAGCAGCTTTTTGCCCCCAGGGTACACCGGGGAGCTGTTTTTT. It specifies CASSFLPPGYTGELFF.

This rearrangement joins TRBV7-9 to TRBJ2-2; perhaps TRBD1 as D (5 bases). V dropped 1 base and J dropped 2 bases, with 20 bases sitting between them. This CDR3 is 19 amino acids long. Looked up from germline, CDR1 is SEHNR and CDR2 is FQNEAQ (reference sequence). The CDR3 sequence: CASSLGLVLRRENTGELFF. The CDR3 region has the DNA TGTGCCAGCAGCTTAGGCTTGGTCTTACGCAGGGAAAACACCGGGGAGCTGTTTTTT.

The chain is built from TRBV6-5 and TRBJ1-1; D unresolved. Germline CDR1 reads MNHEY; CDR2 reads SVGAGI. V was cut by 0 bases and J by 6 bases, with 11 bases left in between. The CDR3 consists of 14 residues. The CDR3 reads CASSYSPVHAEAFF. In DNA, the CDR3 is TGTGCCAGCAGTTACTCGCCCGTTCATGCTGAAGCTTTCTTT.

The J gene is TRBJ1-5, the V gene TRBV5-4; D uncertain. With 2 bases removed from V and 1 base from J, the gap between germline ends came to 10 bases. Per the germline V gene, CDR1 is SGHNT and CDR2 is YYREEE (reference sequence). The length of the CDR3 is 15 residues. CDR3 coding DNA: TGTGCCAGCAGCTTAAGGGAAGGCAGCAATCAGCCCCAGCATTTT. It encodes CASSLREGSNQPQHF. Full variable domain (outside the CDR3, taken from reference TRBV5-4 and TRBJ1-5): ETGVTQSPTHLIKTRGQQVTLRCSSQSGHNTVSWYQQALGQGPQFIFQYYREEENGRGNFPPRFSGLQFPNYSSELNVNALELDDSALYLCASSLREGSNQPQHFGDGTRLSIL.

The V gene is TRBV7-2, the J gene TRBJ1-3, with D hard to call. From germline, CDR1 is SGHTA and CDR2 FQGNSA. Trimming pared 0 bases from V and 4 bases from J, leaving 4 bases between. The CDR3 is 13 amino acids. CDR3 residues: CASSLATGNTIYF. The CDR3 DNA is TGTGCCAGCAGCTTAGCGACCGGAAACACCATATATTTT.